Listed below are T cell receptor beta chains from one sample, sequenced in a study of T cell repertoires in cytomegalovirus infection. MiXCR, run by TCRdb on the reads, gives a single entry per CDR3 protein. The table shows about 180,000 distinct CDR3 sequences, with roughly 17% occurring only once. The sample consisted of CD8+ T cells from PBMCs. All receptors come from a human donor in good health (CMV status not recorded). Some clones in this sample may be carry-over from other donors' samples. CDR3s include the opening cysteine and the closing phenylalanine or tryptophan. A D gene is named only where the DNA matches it firmly. Not every row has a clone size; where given, it reads once, few, many or a size class.

D gene: NA
V gene: TRBV4-1
clone size: few
J gene: TRBJ2-3
CDR3 DNA: TGCGCCAGCAGCCAAGAAATTGCCAGCACAGATACGCAGTATTTT
CDR3 protein: CASSQEIASTDTQYF

D gene: TRBD1
V gene: TRBV12-3/TRBV12-4
clone size: few
J gene: TRBJ2-7
CDR3 DNA: TGTGCCAGCTCGGCCGGGACAGCAGATCCCTACGAGCAGTACTTC
CDR3 protein: CASSAGTADPYEQYF

D gene: TRBD2
V gene: TRBV7-3
clone size: NA
J gene: TRBJ2-1
CDR3 DNA: TGTGCCAGCAGCTTAAACCCTAGCGGGGGGGCTCCGAGCTCCTACAATGAGCAGTTCTTC
CDR3 protein: CASSLNPSGGAPSSYNEQFF

D gene: NA
V gene: TRBV20-1
clone size: few
J gene: TRBJ2-3
CDR3 DNA: TGCAGTGCTAGAGACTATCCGGGGTGGCTGACAGATACGCAGTATTTT
CDR3 protein: CSARDYPGWLTDTQYF

D gene: NA
V gene: TRBV11-2
clone size: NA
J gene: TRBJ2-3
CDR3 DNA: TGTGCCAGCAGCTTAGATCCCCGGACTGAGTGGACAGATACGCAGTATTTT
CDR3 protein: CASSLDPRTEWTDTQYF

D gene: TRBD1
V gene: TRBV7-9
clone size: NA
J gene: TRBJ1-1
CDR3 DNA: TGTGCCAGCAGCTCGGATCCCCAACTGACAGGGCTGGATGAAGCTTTCTTT
CDR3 protein: CASSSDPQLTGLDEAFF

D gene: NA
V gene: TRBV7-2
clone size: many
J gene: TRBJ2-4
CDR3 DNA: TGTGCCAGCAGCTTTCGGGGGCAGGAGTGGGCCAAAAACATTCAGTACTTC
CDR3 protein: CASSFRGQEWAKNIQYF

D gene: NA
V gene: TRBV9
clone size: few
J gene: TRBJ1-1
CDR3 DNA: TGTGCCAGCAGCATTGGGAGCACGACTGAAGCTTTCTTT
CDR3 protein: CASSIGSTTEAFF

D gene: NA
V gene: TRBV20-1
clone size: few
J gene: TRBJ2-7
CDR3 DNA: TGCAGTGCTAGGGCGGCCTTCCGCGAGCAGTACTTC
CDR3 protein: CSARAAFREQYF

D gene: NA
V gene: TRBV7-2
clone size: few
J gene: TRBJ1-2
CDR3 DNA: TGTGCCAGCAGCTTAGTCGGAAGTTTAGGGCGCGCTCGGGGTGGCTACACCTTC
CDR3 protein: CASSLVGSLGRARGGYTF

D gene: NA
V gene: TRBV7-2
clone size: NA
J gene: TRBJ2-7
CDR3 DNA: TGTGCCAGCAGCTTAGGAAAGGGAGGTGAGCAGTACTTC
CDR3 protein: CASSLGKGGEQYF

D gene: NA
V gene: TRBV7-9
clone size: NA
J gene: TRBJ2-5
CDR3 DNA: TGTGCCAGCAGCCCCCCGCCGGGGGAAGAGACCCAGTACTTC
CDR3 protein: CASSPPPGEETQYF

D gene: TRBD1
V gene: TRBV14
clone size: few
J gene: TRBJ1-1
CDR3 DNA: TGTGCCAGCAGCTTGGACAGGGGGTACACTGAAGCTTTCTTT
CDR3 protein: CASSLDRGYTEAFF

D gene: TRBD1
V gene: TRBV6-6
clone size: NA
J gene: TRBJ1-5
CDR3 DNA: TGTGCCAGCAGTTACGACAGGGGGGACCAGCCCCAGCATTTT
CDR3 protein: CASSYDRGDQPQHF

D gene: NA
V gene: TRBV12-3/TRBV12-4
clone size: few
J gene: TRBJ2-6
CDR3 DNA: TGTGCCAGCAGTTTAGAGGGGCACTCTGGGGCCAACGTCCTGACTTTC
CDR3 protein: CASSLEGHSGANVLTF

D gene: NA
V gene: TRBV28
clone size: NA
J gene: TRBJ2-7
CDR3 DNA: TGTGCCAGCACCAACCGGGACACGGTCTACGAGCAGTACTTC
CDR3 protein: CASTNRDTVYEQYF

D gene: TRBD1
V gene: TRBV24-1
clone size: NA
J gene: TRBJ2-1
CDR3 DNA: TGTGCCACCAGTGGCCCCTATCGGGACAGCTCCTACAATGAGCAGTTCTTC
CDR3 protein: CATSGPYRDSSYNEQFF

D gene: NA
V gene: TRBV28
clone size: NA
J gene: TRBJ2-4
CDR3 DNA: TGTGCCAGCAGTTTCAGGGGAGGGGATGTTCAGTACTTC
CDR3 protein: CASSFRGGDVQYF

D gene: NA
V gene: TRBV7-2
clone size: NA
J gene: TRBJ2-7
CDR3 DNA: TGTGCCAGCAGCCCAACGGGACAAGCGGGGACCTCCTACGAGCAGTACTTC
CDR3 protein: CASSPTGQAGTSYEQYF

D gene: NA
V gene: TRBV12-3/TRBV12-4
clone size: few
J gene: TRBJ1-6
CDR3 DNA: TGTGCCAGCAGTTCCCCAGGGATTAATTCACCCCTCCACTTT
CDR3 protein: CASSSPGINSPLHF

D gene: TRBD1
V gene: TRBV5-1
clone size: NA
J gene: TRBJ2-5
CDR3 DNA: TGCGCCAGCAACGCCGACAGGGGGCGAGAGACCCAGTACTTC
CDR3 protein: CASNADRGRETQYF

D gene: TRBD1
V gene: TRBV27
clone size: NA
J gene: TRBJ2-2
CDR3 DNA: TGTGCCAGCAGTGGAAGACAGGGGAACACCGGGGAGCTGTTTTTT
CDR3 protein: CASSGRQGNTGELFF

D gene: NA
V gene: TRBV12-3/TRBV12-4
clone size: few
J gene: TRBJ2-7
CDR3 DNA: TGTGCCAGCAGTTTGACAGGATTTAGCTACGAGCAGTACTTC
CDR3 protein: CASSLTGFSYEQYF

D gene: NA
V gene: TRBV6-2/TRBV6-3
clone size: once
J gene: TRBJ2-5
CDR3 DNA: TGTGACAGCAGTCGCGGGACATCGAGGCGAGAGACCCAGTACTTC
CDR3 protein: CDSSRGTSRRETQYF

D gene: NA
V gene: TRBV28
clone size: few
J gene: TRBJ1-2
CDR3 DNA: TGTGCCAGCACCTTAGGTAGTCATGGCTACACCTTC
CDR3 protein: CASTLGSHGYTF

D gene: NA
V gene: TRBV11-2
clone size: NA
J gene: TRBJ2-5
CDR3 DNA: TGTGCCAGCAGCCCGGGACTCGACCAAGAGACCCAGTACTTC
CDR3 protein: CASSPGLDQETQYF

D gene: NA
V gene: TRBV14
clone size: NA
J gene: TRBJ2-4
CDR3 DNA: TGTGCCAGCAGCCAAAAGGCCAGGGTTGACATTCAGTACTTC
CDR3 protein: CASSQKARVDIQYF

D gene: NA
V gene: TRBV5-1
clone size: few
J gene: TRBJ2-7
CDR3 DNA: TGCGCCAGCAGGGAACAGGGAAGGGGCGAGCAGTACTTC
CDR3 protein: CASREQGRGEQYF

D gene: NA
V gene: TRBV7-6
clone size: NA
J gene: TRBJ1-1
CDR3 DNA: TGTGCCAGCAGCTTAGGGCAGCCGAACACTGAAGCTTTCTTT
CDR3 protein: CASSLGQPNTEAFF

D gene: TRBD2
V gene: TRBV25-1
clone size: NA
J gene: TRBJ2-1
CDR3 DNA: TGTGCCAGCAGAAAGCGGGGGGGCGACTACAATGAGCAGTTCTTC
CDR3 protein: CASRKRGGDYNEQFF

D gene: NA
V gene: TRBV4-1
clone size: NA
J gene: TRBJ2-6
CDR3 DNA: TGCGCCAGCAGCCAAGGTGGATCTGGGGCCAACGTCCTGACTTTC
CDR3 protein: CASSQGGSGANVLTF

D gene: NA
V gene: TRBV4-3
clone size: many
J gene: TRBJ2-2
CDR3 DNA: TGCGCCAGCAGCCCCGGTGGGACGGGGGCCCCCGGGGAGCTGTTTTTT
CDR3 protein: CASSPGGTGAPGELFF

D gene: NA
V gene: TRBV27
clone size: NA
J gene: TRBJ2-7
CDR3 DNA: TGTGCCAGCAGTTTATTGCCTGACAGTTCCTACGAGCAGTACTTC
CDR3 protein: CASSLLPDSSYEQYF

D gene: TRBD1
V gene: TRBV29-1
clone size: few
J gene: TRBJ2-4
CDR3 DNA: TGCAGCGTTGAGAGCAGGCCGCTCGACAGGGTACTAGCCAAAAACATTCAGTACTTC
CDR3 protein: CSVESRPLDRVLAKNIQYF

D gene: TRBD1
V gene: TRBV7-2
clone size: few
J gene: TRBJ1-6
CDR3 DNA: TGTGCCAGCAGGGCCAGGGGGTCCAATTCACCCCTCCACTTT
CDR3 protein: CASRARGSNSPLHF

D gene: TRBD1
V gene: TRBV7-8
clone size: few
J gene: TRBJ2-7
CDR3 DNA: TGTGCCAGCAGCCAACCGACAGGGGCCTACGAGCAGTACTTC
CDR3 protein: CASSQPTGAYEQYF

D gene: NA
V gene: TRBV7-8
clone size: many
J gene: TRBJ2-5
CDR3 DNA: TGTGCCAGCAGCCCCAAAGGGTCTCTTGGGGGGGAGACCCAGTACTTC
CDR3 protein: CASSPKGSLGGETQYF

D gene: TRBD1
V gene: TRBV7-8
clone size: NA
J gene: TRBJ1-1
CDR3 DNA: TGTGCCAGCAGCTCTTATGACAGGGCGGACACTGAAGCTTTCTTT
CDR3 protein: CASSSYDRADTEAFF

D gene: NA
V gene: TRBV7-9
clone size: medium-sized
J gene: TRBJ2-5
CDR3 DNA: TGTGCCAGCGAACTAAGGGAGGGGGACGAGACCCAGTACTTC
CDR3 protein: CASELREGDETQYF

D gene: TRBD1
V gene: TRBV6-2/TRBV6-3
clone size: NA
J gene: TRBJ1-5
CDR3 DNA: TGTGCCAGCAGTAAGACAGGGAGATATCAGCCCCAGCATTTT
CDR3 protein: CASSKTGRYQPQHF

D gene: TRBD2
V gene: TRBV5-6
clone size: NA
J gene: TRBJ2-1
CDR3 DNA: TGTGCCAGCAGGCACCGGGGGGGCCTGAACAATGAGCAGTTCTTC
CDR3 protein: CASRHRGGLNNEQFF

D gene: NA
V gene: TRBV6-2/TRBV6-3
clone size: NA
J gene: TRBJ2-7
CDR3 DNA: TGTGCCAGCAGTACGCGGTTTACGCCCTACGAGCAGTACTTC
CDR3 protein: CASSTRFTPYEQYF

D gene: TRBD1
V gene: TRBV6-8
clone size: NA
J gene: TRBJ2-2
CDR3 DNA: TGTGCCAGCACCCGAGGCCGGACAGGGGCCACCGGGGAGCTGTTTTTT
CDR3 protein: CASTRGRTGATGELFF

D gene: NA
V gene: TRBV7-2
clone size: many
J gene: TRBJ1-1
CDR3 DNA: TGTGCCAGCAGCTTATGGGAAACTGAAGCTTTCTTT
CDR3 protein: CASSLWETEAFF

D gene: NA
V gene: TRBV28
clone size: NA
J gene: TRBJ2-7
CDR3 DNA: TGTGCCAGCGCTTGGGGGGTCGGCTACGAGCAGTACTTC
CDR3 protein: CASAWGVGYEQYF

D gene: NA
V gene: TRBV6-2/TRBV6-3
clone size: NA
J gene: TRBJ2-3
CDR3 DNA: TGTGCCAGCAGTTACGAGGACAGCACAGATACGCAGTATTTT
CDR3 protein: CASSYEDSTDTQYF